The T cell receptor (beta chain) under discussion was sequenced for a study of T-cell reconstitution after alpha-beta-depleted transplantation in children. This clonotype was observed at least ten times. As yet, its antigen is unknown. Unique molecular identifiers were incorporated into the prepared TCRbeta library. TCRdb recomputed calls from the PCR reads with MiXCR, one row per CDR3 protein. The data show 70,000 or so distinct CDR3 sequences, about a tenth seen once. V dropped 1 base and J dropped 7 bases, with 8 bases sitting between them. The CDR3 has 13 amino acids. Germline V gene data show CDR1 as LGHDT and CDR2 as YNNKEL (reference sequence). The study, taken as a whole, reports: T cells produced anew were the main source of T-cell counts and diversity one year after transplant. Expanded graft clones, several hundred of them, were reportedly the source of alpha-beta T cells about two months after transplant. Diversity of TCRbeta at day 60 was high in some patients, arising from surviving recipient T cells and thymic progenitors.

This sequence was found in a boy aged 10-17 years with acute myeloid leukemia, due to receive a stem cell transplant. This chain joins TRBV3-1 and TRBJ1-3; D is undetermined. The sequenced sample was PBMCs, obtained before TCRalphabeta/CD19-depleted stem cell transplant. For the CDR3, the DNA is TGTGCCAGCAGCCAAGCCCATGTTAACACCATATATTTT. Translating gives CASSQAHVNTIYF.